This T cell receptor (beta chain) appears in the sequencing data of a study of T cells in Graves' hyperthyroidism and ophthalmopathy. This clonotype was detected many times. TCR beta CDR3 sequences were amplified from RNA transcripts. First-round RT-PCR of the TCR CDR3 relied on the HTBI primer set. TCRdb independently ran MiXCR on the multiplex PCR reads; one entry per CDR3 protein. The sample carries hundreds of thousands of distinct CDR3 sequences, around 22% recorded once. The CDR3 loop spans 13 amino acids. Trimming took 7 bases from V and 5 from J, leaving 17 bases between them. Germline V gene data show CDR1 as DFQATT and CDR2 as SNEGSKA (reference sequence). Uncontrolled infection, other autoimmune disease, pregnancy or lactation excluded patients.

The V and J genes are TRBV20-1 and TRBJ2-5; TRBD1 or TRBD2 may be the D gene (6 bases each). The sequencing input was blood. The TCR comes from a woman aged 25 to 39 with Graves' ophthalmopathy. Written as DNA, the CDR3 is TGCAGTGTCGGAGGGGGTAGTACGGAGACCCAGTACTTC. Its protein is CSVGGGSTETQYF.